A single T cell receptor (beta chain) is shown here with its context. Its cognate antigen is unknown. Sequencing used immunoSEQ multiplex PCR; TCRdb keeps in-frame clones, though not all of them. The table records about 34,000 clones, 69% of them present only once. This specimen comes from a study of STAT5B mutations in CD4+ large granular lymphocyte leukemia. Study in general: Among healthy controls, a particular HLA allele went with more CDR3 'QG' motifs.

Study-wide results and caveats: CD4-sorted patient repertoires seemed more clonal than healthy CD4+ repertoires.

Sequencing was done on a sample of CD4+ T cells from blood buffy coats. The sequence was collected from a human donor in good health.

The CDR3 region is CASSLGQGTTNEKLFF. The CDR3 nucleotides are TGTGCCAGCAGCTTAGGACAGGGGACAACTAATGAAAAACTGTTTTTT. The rearrangement joins TRBV7-9 to TRBJ1-4; TRBD1 agrees at 8 bases. Trimming cost V 1 base and J 0 bases; bases outside gene matches: 1. The CDR3 totals 16 residues. CDR1 and CDR2 from the germline V gene are SEHNR and FQNEAQ (reference sequence).